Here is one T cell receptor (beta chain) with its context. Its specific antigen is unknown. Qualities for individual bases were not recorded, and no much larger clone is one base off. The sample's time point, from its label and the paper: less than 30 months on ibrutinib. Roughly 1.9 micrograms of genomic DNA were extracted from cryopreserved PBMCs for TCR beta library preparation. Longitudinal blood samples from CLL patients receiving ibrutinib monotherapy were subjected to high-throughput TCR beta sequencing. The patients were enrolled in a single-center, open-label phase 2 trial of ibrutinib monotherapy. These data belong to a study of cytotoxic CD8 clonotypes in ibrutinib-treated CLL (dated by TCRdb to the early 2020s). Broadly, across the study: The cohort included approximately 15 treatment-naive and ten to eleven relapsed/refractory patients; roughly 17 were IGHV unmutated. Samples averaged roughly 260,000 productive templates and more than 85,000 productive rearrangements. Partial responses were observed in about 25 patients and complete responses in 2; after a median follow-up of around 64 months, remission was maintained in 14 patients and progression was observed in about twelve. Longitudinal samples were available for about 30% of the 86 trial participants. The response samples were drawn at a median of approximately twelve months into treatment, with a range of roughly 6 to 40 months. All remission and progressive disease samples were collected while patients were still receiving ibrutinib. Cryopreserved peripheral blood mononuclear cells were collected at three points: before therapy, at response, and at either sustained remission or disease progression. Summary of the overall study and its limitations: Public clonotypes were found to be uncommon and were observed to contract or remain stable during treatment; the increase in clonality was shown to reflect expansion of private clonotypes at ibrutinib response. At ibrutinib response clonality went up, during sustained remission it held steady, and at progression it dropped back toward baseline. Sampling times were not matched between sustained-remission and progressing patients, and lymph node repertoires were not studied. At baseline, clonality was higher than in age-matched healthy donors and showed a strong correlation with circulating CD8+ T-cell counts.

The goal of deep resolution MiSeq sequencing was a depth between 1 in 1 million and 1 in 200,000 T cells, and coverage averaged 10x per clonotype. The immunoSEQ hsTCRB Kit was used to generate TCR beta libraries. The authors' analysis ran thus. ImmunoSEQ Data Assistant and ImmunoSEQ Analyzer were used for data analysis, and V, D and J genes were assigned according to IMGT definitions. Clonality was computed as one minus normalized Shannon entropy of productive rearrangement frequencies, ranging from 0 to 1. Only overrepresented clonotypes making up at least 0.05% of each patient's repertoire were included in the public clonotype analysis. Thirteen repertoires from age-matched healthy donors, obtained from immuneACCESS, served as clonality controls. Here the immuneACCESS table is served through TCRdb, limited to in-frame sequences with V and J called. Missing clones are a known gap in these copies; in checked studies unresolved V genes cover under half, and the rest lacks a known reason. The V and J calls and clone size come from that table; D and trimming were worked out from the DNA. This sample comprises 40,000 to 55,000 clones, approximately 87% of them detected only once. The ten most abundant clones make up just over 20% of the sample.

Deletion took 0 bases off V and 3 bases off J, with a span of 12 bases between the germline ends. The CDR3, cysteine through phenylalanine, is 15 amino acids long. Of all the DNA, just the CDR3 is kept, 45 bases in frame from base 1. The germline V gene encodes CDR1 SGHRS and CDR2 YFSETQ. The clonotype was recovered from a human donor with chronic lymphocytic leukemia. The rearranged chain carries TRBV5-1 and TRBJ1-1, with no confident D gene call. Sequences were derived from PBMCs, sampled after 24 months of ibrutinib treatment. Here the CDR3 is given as CASSLERGRDTEAFF. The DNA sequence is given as TGCGCCAGCAGCTTGGAACGGGGTCGGGACACTGAAGCTTTCTTT.